This T cell receptor beta chain came from a study of tissue T cells after allogeneic stem cell transplantation. Regarding the study as a whole: Shared clones across patients were few; motif clustering revealed tissue-specific shared signatures. Tissue-detected TCR repertoire was only partly captured by blood and spleen T cells. TCR repertoires tracked anatomic similarity, regardless of disease or transplant status.

A remark on this clone: Its antigen is not known. The gene names here belong to mouse. The read terminates 1 residue before the CDR3 end, so the remaining end is supplied by the germline J gene.

Data came from immunoSEQ multiplex PCR; TCRdb stores just in-frame clones and leaves some out. The table includes 20,000 to 25,000 clones, 69% detected once. CDR1 and CDR2 from the germline V gene are NNHNN and SYGAGS (reference sequence). CDR3 length: 11 residues. Trimming removed 4 bases at V and 7 bases at J, with 8 bases between. This TCR was sampled from a female BALB/c mouse in good health. MHC haplotype of the strain: H2-d. J is TRBJ1-1 and V is TRBV13-2; the D gene is possibly TRBD1 (6 bases). Sequencing used blood. CDR3 protein: CASGRDKEVFF. CDR3 DNA, as far as it was read: TGTGCCAGCGGTCGGGACAAAGAAGTCTTC.